A selection of T cell receptor beta chains follows, all from one sample in a study of beta chain features in type 1 diabetes. Assay used: immunoSEQ multiplex PCR; TCRdb lists only in-frame clones, some missing. The sample lists about 360,000 clones, around 13% seen once, with less than 0.02% in the top ten. What was sequenced was naive CD4+ T cells from blood. The source of these receptors is a man in his late teens or twenties in good health. CDR3s include the opening cysteine and the closing phenylalanine or tryptophan. D genes are given only for firm matches. Clone sizes are given selectively: once, few, many, or a class where the clone is expanded.

>TRBD2|TRBV11-2|TRBJ2-4|.
CASSPLKTGGPRNIQYF
TGTGCCAGCAGCCCATTGAAGACGGGGGGGCCTCGTAACATTCAGTACTTC
>.|TRBV10-3|TRBJ2-1|.
CAISLNRDSGYNEQFF
TGTGCCATCAGTTTGAACCGGGACTCCGGCTACAATGAGCAGTTCTTC
>TRBD2|TRBV14|TRBJ2-3|.
CASSHDPGLAGGPRRTDTQYF
TGTGCCAGCAGCCACGACCCGGGACTAGCGGGGGGGCCCAGGCGCACAGATACGCAGTATTTT
>TRBD1|TRBV27|TRBJ2-1|.
CASSFLVTGVNNEQFF
TGTGCCAGCAGTTTCCTCGTGACAGGGGTCAACAATGAGCAGTTCTTC
>.|TRBV7-2|TRBJ2-5|.
CASNLNGGTQETQYF
TGTGCCAGCAATCTAAACGGGGGAACCCAAGAGACCCAGTACTTC
>.|TRBV18|TRBJ2-3|few
CASSPPSAATDTQYF
TGTGCCAGCTCACCACCGAGTGCGGCGACAGATACGCAGTATTTT
>TRBD1|TRBV20-1|TRBJ1-1|.
CSAKYRGEAFF
TGCAGTGCTAAATACAGGGGAGAAGCTTTCTTT
>TRBD1|TRBV5-1|TRBJ2-7|few
CASSLGIRDSHEQYF
TGCGCCAGCAGCTTGGGGATTCGGGACAGCCACGAGCAGTACTTC
>.|TRBV6-5|TRBJ2-5|few
CASRRRETQYF
TGTGCCAGCAGACGGCGGGAGACCCAGTACTTC
>TRBD1|TRBV27|TRBJ1-4|.
CASSAQGANEKLFF
TGTGCCAGCAGTGCACAGGGGGCTAATGAAAAACTGTTTTTT
>.|TRBV30|TRBJ1-5|.
CAWSVRMDTFGGEPQHF
TGTGCCTGGAGTGTACGTATGGACACCTTTGGGGGGGAGCCCCAGCATTTT
>TRBD2|TRBV5-1|TRBJ2-2|.
CASSFWTSGSHRKGSGELFF
TGCGCCAGCAGCTTCTGGACTAGCGGGAGTCATCGAAAGGGGTCCGGGGAGCTGTTTTTT
>TRBD2|TRBV15|TRBJ2-1|.
CATRPGTSGPQGQFF
TGTGCCACCAGACCCGGGACTAGCGGGCCTCAAGGGCAGTTCTTC
>TRBD2|TRBV5-1|TRBJ2-5|few
CATSSGTSGGETQYF
TGCGCCACCTCCTCCGGGACTAGCGGGGGTGAGACCCAGTACTTC
>TRBD1|TRBV29-1|TRBJ2-1|many
CSVEGQGAAEQFF
TGCAGCGTTGAGGGTCAGGGGGCGGCTGAGCAGTTCTTC
>.|TRBV29-1|TRBJ1-1|.
CSVETRGGGLNTEAFF
TGCAGCGTTGAAACCCGAGGGGGGGGCCTGAACACTGAAGCTTTCTTT
>.|TRBV30|TRBJ1-3|.
CAWTGTGNTIYF
TGTGCCTGGACGGGGACTGGAAACACCATATATTTT
>TRBD2|TRBV7-3|TRBJ2-1|.
CASSLLAGGSYNEQFF
TGTGCCAGCAGCCTTCTCGCGGGGGGCTCCTACAATGAGCAGTTCTTC
>.|TRBV7-9|TRBJ1-2|.
CASSLDPGTNYGYTF
TGTGCCAGCAGCTTAGATCCAGGAACAAACTATGGCTACACCTTC